This note documents a single T cell receptor beta chain sequence. Its antigen is not identified. The junction and the germline gene differ at one end; a read error may be behind it. Germline loops: CDR1 DFQATT, CDR2 SNEGSKA (reference sequence). This CDR3 region has 13 residues. This sample stems from a study of blood T cells in healthy people across ages. Study-wide results and caveats: Compared with aged donors, long-lived donors showed fewer expanded clones, suggesting selection. CMV infection status of these donors was not known.

PCR was performed a second time for about 7 to 11 cycles using a sample-barcoded 5' primer and a J-beta primer mix. One entry per CDR3 protein, called by TCRdb with MiXCR from the 5' RACE reads. The top ten hold roughly 7.7% of the sample, which has some 1.4 million distinct CDR3 sequences, approximately 40% seen once. The sequence was collected from a woman aged 18 to 35 in good health. What was sequenced was blood. The chain has TRBV20-1 and TRBJ2-5; no clear D gene. The CDR3 coding sequence is TGCAGTGCTGGAGACCCTAAAAAAGAGACCCAGTACTTC. Translation gives CSAGDPKKETQYF.